A single sample is the source of the 10 T cell receptor beta chains below, sequenced in a study of blood T cell repertoires in COVID-19. Profiled with immunoSEQ multiplex PCR; TCRdb holds only in-frame clones, not every one. The data show fewer than 650,000 clones, 85% to 90% seen once. The sequencing input was peripheral blood. The source is a woman aged 50 to 60 with COVID-19, enrolled during active disease.

This chain connects TRBV6-1 to TRBJ1-4; 9 positions match TRBD1. The CDR3 is 15 amino acids. Germline CDR1 is MNHNS and CDR2 is SASEGT. Losses at the gene ends were 1 base for V and 4 bases for J; bases not matched to a gene: 1. The CDR3 sequence is CASSEGTGDNEKLFF. In DNA, the CDR3 is TGTGCCAGCAGTGAAGGGACAGGGGATAATGAAAAACTGTTTTTT.

This chain uses TRBV2 with TRBJ2-1; tentative D call: TRBD1 (5 bases). The CDR3 totals 10 residues. Germline CDR1 reads SNHLY; CDR2 reads FYNNEI. Trimming shortened V by 9 bases and J by 7 bases, and 7 bases separated the two germline ends. Here the CDR3 DNA reads TGTGCCAGACAGGCGAATGAGCAGTTCTTC. Translation gives CARQANEQFF.

The chain recombines TRBV7-8 with TRBJ2-1; no clear D gene. Deletions cut 8 bases from V and 1 base from J, with 9 bases between. The CDR3 is 13 amino acids. Germline assignment: CDR1 SGHVS and CDR2 FQNEAQ. The CDR3 loop reads CASSEASYNEQFF. DNA for the CDR3: TGTGCCAGCTCCGAGGCATCCTACAATGAGCAGTTCTTC.

The rearrangement uses TRBV19 and TRBJ1-5, with 7 bases identical to TRBD1. V lost 3 bases to trimming and J lost 6 bases; unmatched junction nucleotides: 14. The germline V gene has CDR1 LNHDA and CDR2 SQIVND (reference sequence). The CDR3 has 17 residues. CDR3 protein: CASSIPETGNPGQPQHF. The CDR3 bases are TGTGCCAGTAGTATCCCAGAGACAGGGAACCCGGGTCAGCCCCAGCATTTT.

CDR3 sequence: CASSSSGAGGYTYTDTQYF. The CDR3 DNA sequence: TGTGCCAGCAGCTCCAGTGGGGCGGGGGGTTATACTTACACAGATACGCAGTATTTT. The chain has TRBV7-3 and TRBJ2-3; 8 bases are a match to TRBD2. CDR1 is SGHTA, CDR2 FQGTGA, per germline. V shed 4 bases, J shed 2 bases, and the junction held 17 bases outside the gene matches. This CDR3 spans 19 amino acids.

This chain joins TRBV30 and TRBJ2-7, with 9 bases matching TRBD1. The CDR3 runs 13 residues. CDR1 GTSNPN and CDR2 SVGIG come from the germline V gene (reference sequence). The junction had 6 bases not matched to a gene; V was cut back by 7 bases and J by 2 bases. The DNA of the CDR3 is TGTGCCTACGACCGGGACAGGGCCTACGAGCAGTACTTC. The encoded protein is CAYDRDRAYEQYF.

This chain connects TRBV24-1 to TRBJ2-2; tentatively, D is TRBD2 (5 bases). CDR3 length: 16 amino acids. The ends were cut back, 5 bases at V and 0 bases at J, with 12 bases in the middle. The germline CDR1 and CDR2 sequences are KGHDR and SFDVKD. In DNA, the CDR3 is TGTGCCACCAGTGGCCCCGGGGTATCGAACACCGGGGAGCTGTTTTTT. This codes for CATSGPGVSNTGELFF.

The V gene is TRBV30, the J gene TRBJ1-1, with a possible D match to TRBD1 (5 bases). The CDR3 is made up of 13 amino acids. Per germline, CDR1 GTSNPN and CDR2 SVGIG (reference sequence). Trimming removed 1 base from V and 4 bases from J, with 10 bases in between. CDR3 region: CAWSGEGPTEAFF. DNA of the CDR3: TGTGCCTGGAGTGGGGAGGGACCCACTGAAGCTTTCTTT.

This chain uses TRBV13 with TRBJ1-5, with 7 bases identical to TRBD1. V shed 4 bases, J shed 7 bases, and the junction held 7 bases outside the gene matches. CDR3 length: 14 amino acids. Per germline, CDR1 PRHDT and CDR2 FYEKMQ (reference sequence). CDR3: CASSSTGARQPQHF. In DNA, the CDR3 is TGTGCCAGCAGCTCAACAGGGGCGCGGCAGCCCCAGCATTTT.

This chain joins TRBV5-1 and TRBJ1-2; D unresolved. The V gene's germline CDR1 is SGHRS and CDR2 YFSETQ. V was cut by 4 bases and J by 8 bases, with 18 bases left in between. The CDR3 totals 14 residues. This CDR3 is CASSVDRGAEGYTF. CDR3 in DNA: TGCGCCAGCAGCGTCGACCGGGGAGCTGAGGGCTACACCTTC.